These 32 T cell receptor beta chains share one sample of origin, sequenced in a study of cytotoxic CD8 clonotypes in ibrutinib-treated CLL. Sequenced by immunoSEQ multiplex PCR; TCRdb stores in-frame clones only, minus some. The table records 200,000 to 250,000 clones, around 70% of them present only once. This material consisted of PBMCs, taken after 12 months of ibrutinib treatment. All receptors come from a human donor with chronic lymphocytic leukemia.

The V and J genes are TRBV15 and TRBJ1-4, with 9 bases matching TRBD1. With V trimmed by 1 base and J by 7 bases, 4 bases remained unmatched. Germline values: CDR1 LNHNV, CDR2 YYDKDF (reference sequence). The CDR3 sequence is 15 residues long. Here the CDR3 reads CATSRAGTGFEKLFF. In nucleotides, the CDR3 is TGTGCCACCAGCAGAGCCGGGACAGGGTTTGAAAAACTGTTTTTT.

This clone was counted ten times or more. This chain links TRBV5-1 with TRBJ1-2; D is unclear. Germline V gene data show CDR1 as SGHRS and CDR2 as YFSETQ. V was shortened by 0 bases and J by 0 bases, with 12 bases between the two germline ends. This CDR3 region has 16 residues. The CDR3 reads CASSLGVSPSNYGYTF. Here the CDR3 DNA reads TGCGCCAGCAGCTTGGGGGTTAGCCCCTCTAACTATGGCTACACCTTC.

This clone was picked up a small number of times. The chain couples TRBV11-2 to TRBJ2-7, with D possibly called TRBD1 or TRBD2 (7 bases each). Trimming removed 1 base from V and 1 base from J, with 17 bases in between. Looked up from germline, CDR1 is SGHAT and CDR2 is FQNNGV. The CDR3 sequence is 17 residues long. This CDR3 is CASSLGTGGQLSYEQYF. The CDR3 DNA reads as TGTGCCAGCAGCTTAGGTACGGGGGGACAGCTATCCTACGAGCAGTACTTC. The complete variable domain, with remaining parts taken from reference TRBV11-2 and TRBJ2-7, reads EAGVAQSPRYKIIEKRQSVAFWCNPISGHATLYWYQQILGQGPKLLIQFQNNGVVDDSQLPKDRFSAERLKGVDSTLKIQPAKLEDSAVYLCASSLGTGGQLSYEQYFGPGTRLTVT.

The rearrangement joins TRBV6-5 to TRBJ1-5, with D tentatively TRBD1 (5 bases). Germline loops: CDR1 MNHEY, CDR2 SVGAGI. Trimming shortened V by 0 bases and J by 8 bases, and 14 bases separated the two germline ends. The CDR3 is made up of 15 amino acids. The CDR3 DNA follows: TGTGCCAGCAGTTACTCGGGGGGGTCTAGGGAGCCCCAGCATTTT. The encoded protein is CASSYSGGSREPQHF.

This clone was observed a single time. V and J are TRBV28 and TRBJ1-1, with no clear D. Looked up from germline, CDR1 is MDHEN and CDR2 is SYDVKM. Trimming stripped 3 bases from V and 1 base from J, with 9 bases between. This CDR3 region has 14 residues. The CDR3, as DNA: TGTGCCAGCAGTTTTAGAGGAGAGAACACTGAAGCTTTCTTT. It codes for CASSFRGENTEAFF.

The rearrangement joins TRBV5-6 to TRBJ2-2; D not certain. The V gene lost 1 base and the J gene lost 5 bases, with 9 bases spanning the gap. Per the germline V gene, CDR1 is SGHDT and CDR2 is YYEEEE. The CDR3 totals 14 residues. CDR3: CASSLSLPTGELFF. Written as DNA, the CDR3 is TGTGCCAGCAGCTTGAGTCTGCCGACCGGGGAGCTGTTTTTT.

The chain uses TRBV4-3 and TRBJ2-5; 12 bases fit TRBD2. V lost 0 bases to trimming and J lost 4 bases; unmatched junction nucleotides: 6. The germline gives CDR1 LGHNA, CDR2 YSLEER. The CDR3 runs to 17 residues. CDR3 in amino acids: CASSQELAGGTGETQYF. In DNA, the CDR3 is TGCGCCAGCAGCCAAGAACTAGCGGGAGGTACTGGAGAGACCCAGTACTTC.

This clone has only a few counts. The rearrangement links TRBV9 to TRBJ2-1, with D uncertain. CDR3 length: 11 amino acids. The germline V gene has CDR1 SGDLS and CDR2 YYNGEE. V was trimmed by 3 bases and J by 4 bases, leaving 2 bases between them. In DNA, the CDR3 is TGTGCCAGCAGCGAGTACAATGAGCAGTTCTTC. Amino acid sequence: CASSEYNEQFF.

The rearrangement uses TRBV15 and TRBJ1-1; possibly TRBD1 for D (6 bases). From germline, CDR1 is LNHNV and CDR2 YYDKDF (reference sequence). V gave up 4 bases and J gave up 0 bases, with 6 bases separating them. The CDR3 spans 13 residues. This CDR3 reads CATSKGVNTEAFF. The CDR3 nucleotides are TGTGCCACCAGCAAGGGGGTGAACACTGAAGCTTTCTTT.

The chain joins TRBV18 to TRBJ1-5; possibly TRBD1 for D (6 bases). Germline lookup yields CDR1 KGHSH and CDR2 LQKENI. Trimming took 3 bases from V and 0 from J, leaving 15 bases between them. CDR3 length: 17 amino acids. The CDR3 DNA reads TGTGCCAGCTCACCTTCTAGCACAGGGAATAGCAATCAGCCCCAGCATTTT. Translation gives CASSPSSTGNSNQPQHF.

This clone appeared a single time. This chain joins TRBV4-1 and TRBJ2-1, with 7 bases that match TRBD1. The length of the CDR3 is 15 residues. Looked up from germline, CDR1 is MGHRA and CDR2 is YSYEKL. Germline trimming cut 4 bases from V and 5 bases from J; bases unmatched to any gene: 8. The CDR3 here is CASSPHQTGNNEQFF. The CDR3 DNA follows: TGCGCCAGCAGCCCTCACCAGACAGGGAACAATGAGCAGTTCTTC.

CDR3 residues: CASSSGTSGGTETQYF. The CDR3 DNA reads as TGTGCCAGCAGCTCGGGCACTAGCGGGGGGACGGAGACCCAGTACTTC. The J gene is TRBJ2-5, the V gene TRBV7-9; 12 bases line up with TRBD2. J lost 5 bases, V lost 4 bases, and 8 bases had no gene match. Germline V gene sequence: CDR1 SEHNR, CDR2 FQNEAQ (reference sequence). The CDR3 length is 16 residues.

The chain is built from TRBV7-9 and TRBJ2-7, with 8 positions matching TRBD2. V was clipped by 1 base and J by 4 bases; unmatched bases: 9. The germline CDR1 and CDR2 sequences are SEHNR and FQNEAQ (reference sequence). This CDR3 is 16 amino acids long. DNA of the CDR3: TGTGCCAGCAGCTTAGGGGGCGGACTAGCTATATACGAGCAGTACTTC. It encodes CASSLGGGLAIYEQYF. The whole variable domain, filled in from reference TRBV7-9 and TRBJ2-7, reads DTGVSQNPRHKITKRGQNVTFRCDPISEHNRLYWYRQTLGQGPEFLTYFQNEAQLEKSRLLSDRFSAERPKGSFSTLEIQRTEQGDSAMYLCASSLGGGLAIYEQYFGPGTRLTVT.

V gene TRBV30 combines with J gene TRBJ2-2, with TRBD2 matching over 7 bases. V lost 7 bases, J lost 1 base, and 9 bases stayed unmatched. In germline, CDR1 is GTSNPN, CDR2 SVGIG (reference sequence). The CDR3 runs to 15 residues. CDR3 residues: CAFGRAGVNTGELFF. CDR3 in DNA: TGTGCCTTCGGGCGGGCGGGAGTGAACACCGGGGAGCTGTTTTTT.

In this sample, this clone turned up once. The gene calls are TRBV7-2 and TRBJ2-7; TRBD2 is a possible D gene (6 bases). The CDR3 has 12 residues. V lost 4 bases and J 12 bases, leaving 16 bases between the germline ends. The germline gives CDR1 SGHTA, CDR2 FQGNSA. The CDR3 nucleotides are TGTGCCAGCAGCTCCCCGCCCGGGACTTGGTACTTC. This gives the protein CASSSPPGTWYF.

The chain joins TRBV10-2 to TRBJ2-3, with TRBD2 as a possible D gene (7 bases). Trimming took off 4 bases at V and 0 bases at J, with 11 bases between the two ends. The CDR3 is made up of 15 amino acids. Germline V CDR1 and CDR2: WSHSY, SAAADI. Here the CDR3 reads CASSGGGVSTDTQYF. The CDR3 DNA follows: TGCGCCAGCAGTGGAGGGGGGGTTAGCACAGATACGCAGTATTTT.

The V call is TRBV25-1, the J call TRBJ2-7, with D perhaps being TRBD1 or TRBD2 (7 bases each). Germline CDR1 and CDR2: MGHDK and SYGVNS. The CDR3 covers 15 residues. V dropped 3 bases and J dropped 7 bases, with 19 bases sitting between them. CDR3 nucleotides: TGTGCCAGCAGTGATCCCAGGGGGGGGGCAGGTGAGCAGTACTTC. This codes for CASSDPRGGAGEQYF.

The V and J genes are TRBV28 and TRBJ1-3, with a weak D call TRBD1 (6 bases). From germline, CDR1 is MDHEN and CDR2 SYDVKM. The CDR3 consists of 18 residues. The V and J ends lost 5 bases and 4 bases respectively, with 24 bases between them. DNA for the CDR3: TGTGCCAGCAGTCTTTGGAAGCGCCCTACAGGGCCGGGAAACACCATATATTTT. It yields the protein CASSLWKRPTGPGNTIYF.

This chain links TRBV4-1 with TRBJ2-7; TRBD1 might be the D (5 bases). This CDR3 spans 16 amino acids. Trimming removed 1 base at V and 0 bases at J, with 13 bases between. The V gene's germline CDR1 is MGHRA and CDR2 YSYEKL. CDR3 coding DNA: TGCGCCAGCAGCCAAGTTGTGACAGAGAGCTCCTACGAGCAGTACTTC. This gives the protein CASSQVVTESSYEQYF.

V is TRBV4-1 and J is TRBJ2-7; tentatively, D is TRBD2 (6 bases). The CDR3 length is 16 residues. Between the trimmed V and J ends, which lost 0 bases and 5 bases, there was a span of 17 bases. Germline V CDR1 and CDR2: MGHRA, YSYEKL. DNA for the CDR3: TGCGCCAGCAGCCAAGAGTCGGGGGTGAGGGTTCACGAGCAGTACTTC. Translated: CASSQESGVRVHEQYF.

The chain combines TRBV13 with TRBJ2-7; tentative D call: TRBD1 (5 bases). Germline CDR1 is PRHDT and CDR2 is FYEKMQ (reference sequence). There are 14 residues in the CDR3. Between the trimmed V and J ends, which lost 0 bases and 2 bases, there was a span of 8 bases. The CDR3 nucleotides are TGTGCCAGCAGCTTAGGGGACACCACCTACGAGCAGTACTTC. Its translation is CASSLGDTTYEQYF.

This clone was picked up one time. This chain links TRBV27 with TRBJ1-1, with D possibly matching TRBD1 (6 bases). Trimming stripped 6 bases from V and 7 bases from J, with 24 bases between. The germline V gene encodes CDR1 MNHEY and CDR2 SMNVEV (reference sequence). The length of the CDR3 is 16 residues. The CDR3 bases are TGTGCCAGCAGGCCCGACAACCAAGGGGGGGTGATTGAAGCTTTCTTT. Protein sequence: CASRPDNQGGVIEAFF.

The V and J genes are TRBV30 and TRBJ2-7, with D perhaps TRBD2 (6 bases). This CDR3 is built from 16 residues. V was cut by 3 bases and J by 0 bases, with 18 bases left in between. Germline assignment: CDR1 GTSNPN and CDR2 SVGIG (reference sequence). CDR3 sequence (DNA): TGTGCCTGGAGCGGAGGGTCCCGGCGACTCTCCTACGAGCAGTACTTC. This gives the protein CAWSGGSRRLSYEQYF.

The chain recombines TRBV28 with TRBJ1-5, with D unclear. Trimming stripped 8 bases from V and 6 bases from J, with 11 bases between. The germline V gene has CDR1 MDHEN and CDR2 SYDVKM. The CDR3 loop spans 12 amino acids. CDR3 sequence (DNA): TGTGCCAGCCTATCTGCGGGTCAGCCCCAGCATTTT. It is translated as CASLSAGQPQHF.

This chain links TRBV7-9 with TRBJ1-2, with 9 nucleotides matching TRBD1. CDR1 is SEHNR and CDR2 is FQNEAQ in the germline V gene (reference sequence). This CDR3 contains 13 residues. The J segment lost 4 bases and the V segment lost 8 bases, leaving 5 bases of the junction unmatched. CDR3 sequence reads: CASSRQGGYGYTF. The CDR3 bases are TGTGCCAGCTCACGACAGGGGGGCTATGGCTACACCTTC.

This clone was observed many times. The rearrangement uses TRBV6-6 and TRBJ1-1; D not resolved. Trimming shortened V by 6 bases and J by 8 bases, and 19 bases separated the two germline ends. There are 14 residues in the CDR3. Germline CDR1 MNHNY, CDR2 SVGAGI (reference sequence). The CDR3 region is CASSPPDGTLEAFF. The CDR3, as DNA: TGTGCCAGCAGCCCCCCGGACGGAACCTTGGAAGCTTTCTTT.

The rearrangement links TRBV29-1 to TRBJ1-1; tentative D call: TRBD1 (5 bases). V lost 5 bases, J lost 3 bases, and 19 bases lay in between. Germline CDR1 reads SQVTM; CDR2 reads ANQGSEA. The CDR3 runs to 15 residues. The chain's CDR3 is CSVRQGWAFYTEAFF. The CDR3 DNA is TGCAGCGTTAGGCAGGGTTGGGCTTTTTACACTGAAGCTTTCTTT.

In its sample, this clone was seen a few times. This rearrangement joins TRBV6-5 to TRBJ1-2, with D uncertain. The germline gives CDR1 MNHEY, CDR2 SVGAGI. V lost 9 bases to trimming and J lost 4 bases, with 15 bases between them. CDR3 length: 13 residues. The CDR3 loop is CASWKRAAYGYTF. The CDR3 bases are TGTGCCAGTTGGAAACGGGCTGCCTATGGCTACACCTTC.

This chain uses TRBV5-3 with TRBJ1-5; maybe TRBD1 (6 bases). TRBV5-3 is filed as an ORF, its function uncertain. V was clipped by 3 bases and J by 5 bases, with 9 bases between them. The CDR3 runs 13 residues. CDR3 region: CARSSYRDQPQHF. The CDR3 DNA sequence: TGTGCCAGAAGCTCATACAGGGATCAGCCCCAGCATTTT.

The chain recombines TRBV19 with TRBJ1-2; 7 nucleotides align to TRBD1. With V trimmed by 2 bases and J by 7 bases, 4 bases remained unmatched. Germline V CDR1 and CDR2: LNHDA, SQIVND (reference sequence). The CDR3 extends over 13 amino acids. CDR3 region: CASSIRQGGGYTF. In DNA, the CDR3 is TGTGCCAGTAGTATAAGACAGGGAGGTGGCTACACCTTC.

The V call is TRBV2, the J call TRBJ2-2; 9 bases align to TRBD2. The length of the CDR3 is 15 residues. V was clipped by 6 bases and J by 5 bases; unmatched bases: 7. CDR1 and CDR2 from the germline V gene are SNHLY and FYNNEI. The CDR3: CASSQTSGLTGELFF. CDR3 nucleotides: TGTGCCAGCAGCCAGACTAGCGGACTTACCGGGGAGCTGTTTTTT. Full variable domain (remainder filled in from reference TRBV2 and TRBJ2-2): EPEVTQTPSHQVTQMGQEVILRCVPISNHLYFYWYRQILGQKVEFLVSFYNNEISEKSEIFDDQFSVERPDGSNFTLKIRSTKLEDSAMYFCASSQTSGLTGELFFGEGSRLTVL.

This clone was found a few times. V usage is TRBV5-1 and J usage is TRBJ2-1; 9 positions agree with TRBD2. This CDR3 contains 12 residues. Per germline, CDR1 SGHRS and CDR2 YFSETQ. V was pared by 2 bases and J by 10 bases, with 1 base of the junction left unmatched. The CDR3 bases are TGCGCCAGCAGCTTTCTAGCGGGAGAGCAGTTCTTC. Translation: CASSFLAGEQFF.